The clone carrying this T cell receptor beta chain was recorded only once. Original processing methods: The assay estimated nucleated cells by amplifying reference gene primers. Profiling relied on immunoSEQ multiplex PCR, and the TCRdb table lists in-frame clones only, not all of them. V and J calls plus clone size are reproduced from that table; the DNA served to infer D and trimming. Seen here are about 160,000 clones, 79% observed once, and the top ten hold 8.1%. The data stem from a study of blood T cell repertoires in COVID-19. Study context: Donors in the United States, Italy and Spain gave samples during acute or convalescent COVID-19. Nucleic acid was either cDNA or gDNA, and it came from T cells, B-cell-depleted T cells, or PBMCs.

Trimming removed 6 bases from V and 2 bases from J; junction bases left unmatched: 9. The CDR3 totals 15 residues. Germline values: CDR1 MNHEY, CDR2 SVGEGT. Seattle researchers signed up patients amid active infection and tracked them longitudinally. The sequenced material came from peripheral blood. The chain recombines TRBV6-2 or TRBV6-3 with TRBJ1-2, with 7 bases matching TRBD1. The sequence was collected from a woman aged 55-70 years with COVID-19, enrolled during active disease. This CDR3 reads CASSRTAGQNYGYTF. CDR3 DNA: TGTGCCAGCAGCCGTACCGCGGGACAGAACTATGGCTACACCTTC.